The next 19 T cell receptor beta chains were all read from a single sample in a study of CD8+CD57+ T cells in acquired aplastic anemia listed by TCRdb under 2018. Data came from an Illumina HiSeq 2000. Genomic DNA was used as template for profiling of TCR beta VDJ combinations and CDR3 sequences. TCRdb cleaned the public reads at Q25 with fastp, built clones with MiXCR and kept in-frame beta chains. Rows with one shared CDR3 protein collapse into an entry with the most common genes and DNA. Counted in this sample were about 190,000 distinct CDR3 sequences; approximately 52% of them appeared once. Clones ranked in the top ten supply roughly 15% of the sample. The sequenced sample consisted of sorted CD4+, CD8+, or CD8+CD57+ T cells (not recorded which) from PBMCs. Receptor source: a human donor in good health, serving as a control.

This clonotype was picked up many times. The rearrangement joins TRBV4-1 to TRBJ1-2; D remains ambiguous. CDR3 size: 15 residues. V was clipped by 0 bases and J by 4 bases, with 12 bases between them. Germline V gene data show CDR1 as MGHRA and CDR2 as YSYEKL. The CDR3 DNA follows: TGCGCCAGCAGCCAAGATCGGACGGAGGTCTATGGCTACACCTTC. This translates into CASSQDRTEVYGYTF.

As to this clonotype: A read error may be the cause here, since a much bigger clone is one base away. The conserved closing phenylalanine or tryptophan is absent in this CDR3, likely reflecting a read error. The chain uses TRBV5-8 and TRBJ2-5; 7 positions match TRBD2. The V segment lost 7 bases and the J segment 5 bases; nucleotides outside the gene matches: 11. The CDR3 totals 14 residues. In germline, CDR1 is SGHTS, CDR2 YDEGEE. Here the CDR3 reads CASQSGTGGETQYL. The CDR3 DNA follows: TGTGCCAGCCAGAGCGGGACGGGCGGGGAGACCCAGTACCTC.

This clonotype was seen repeatedly, ten times or more. The chain employs TRBV2 and TRBJ1-5; weak D call: TRBD1 (5 bases). V was trimmed by 4 bases and J by 4 bases, leaving 8 bases between them. Germline V CDR1 and CDR2: SNHLY, FYNNEI. The CDR3 consists of 13 residues. The CDR3 DNA reads as TGTGCCAGCAGTGGGGACCATAATCAGCCCCAGCATTTT. This encodes CASSGDHNQPQHF.

This clonotype was detected ten times or more. The rearrangement links TRBV11-2 to TRBJ2-7; no clear D gene. This CDR3 is built from 14 residues. CDR1 and CDR2 from the germline V gene are SGHAT and FQNNGV. Trimming took off 6 bases at V and 4 bases at J, with 16 bases between the two ends. In DNA, the CDR3 is TGTGCCAGCAGGAAGAGTTTTTCTGAGTACGAGCAGTACTTC. Encoded protein: CASRKSFSEYEQYF.

CDR3 sequence reads: CSAEVQGTYEQYF. The CDR3 DNA is TGCAGTGCGGAGGTACAGGGGACCTACGAGCAGTACTTC. The V call is TRBV20-1, the J call TRBJ2-7; TRBD1 matches at 7 bases. J gave up 2 bases and V 6 bases, and 7 bases lay outside the gene matches. CDR1 is DFQATT, CDR2 SNEGSKA, per germline (reference sequence). The CDR3 is made up of 13 amino acids.

CDR3 sequence: CASRRVTGELFF. For the CDR3, the DNA is TGTGCCAGCCGCAGGGTAACCGGGGAGCTGTTTTTT. The V and J genes are TRBV7-9 and TRBJ2-2; perhaps TRBD1 as D (5 bases). The germline CDR1 and CDR2 sequences are SEHNR and FQNEAQ (reference sequence). The CDR3 loop spans 12 amino acids. Trimming took off 8 bases at V and 5 bases at J, with 9 bases between the two ends.

This clonotype appeared many times. The rearrangement joins TRBV29-1 to TRBJ2-1, with 8 positions matching TRBD2. V lost 6 bases, J lost 2 bases, and 3 bases stayed unmatched. Germline V gene data show CDR1 as SQVTM and CDR2 as ANQGSEA. The CDR3 runs to 13 residues. The CDR3 DNA follows: TGCAGCGTCACGGGACTAGCCTACAATGAGCAGTTCTTC. Its protein is CSVTGLAYNEQFF.

Many counts were recorded for this clonotype. The rearrangement joins TRBV9 to TRBJ2-5, with 7 bases identical to TRBD2. The CDR3 is 15 residues long. The ends lost 0 bases at V and 2 bases at J; junction bases unmatched: 4. The germline V gene has CDR1 SGDLS and CDR2 YYNGEE. The CDR3 loop reads CASSVAGGLQETQYF. The CDR3 nucleotides are TGTGCCAGCAGCGTAGCGGGGGGACTGCAAGAGACCCAGTACTTC.

The chain's CDR3 is CASSLKLRQGEGTDTQYF. The CDR3 nucleotides are TGTGCCAGCAGCTTGAAGCTCCGACAGGGCGAGGGGACAGATACGCAGTATTTT. This rearrangement joins TRBV5-6 to TRBJ2-3; TRBD1 aligns across 7 bases. CDR1 and CDR2 (germline): SGHDT, YYEEEE. This CDR3 is 18 amino acids long. The trim removed 1 base at V and 3 bases at J, leaving 14 bases unmatched.

This clonotype was counted between two and nine times. Sequence at one end of the junction differs from germline and may be a read error. The rearrangement links TRBV5-4 to TRBJ2-2; the D gene is possibly TRBD1 (6 bases). Looked up from germline, CDR1 is SGHNT and CDR2 is YYREEE (reference sequence). This CDR3 has 16 residues. The CDR3 is CASSPPGHSNAGELFF. CDR3 nucleotides: TGTGCCAGCTCTCCCCCGGGACATTCGAACGCCGGGGAGCTGTTTTTT.

This clonotype was seen a few times. The rearrangement joins TRBV24-1 to TRBJ2-7; D remains unclear. V was pared by 1 base and J by 5 bases, with 5 bases between. CDR1 is KGHDR, CDR2 SFDVKD, per germline. The CDR3 has 12 amino acids. CDR3 loop: CATSDFPHEQYV. In DNA, the CDR3 is TGTGCCACCAGTGATTTCCCCCACGAGCAGTACGTC.

The chain couples TRBV28 to TRBJ2-5; D might be TRBD1 or TRBD2, each matching 6 bases. This CDR3 has 12 residues. Germline-derived CDR1 and CDR2 are MDHEN and SYDVKM. V was shortened by 5 bases and J by 6 bases, with 10 bases between the two germline ends. This CDR3 is CASSRGQKTQYF. The CDR3 DNA reads as TGTGCCAGCAGTCGGGGGCAAAAGACCCAGTACTTC.

This rearrangement joins TRBV29-1 to TRBJ2-1; 10 nucleotides match TRBD1. With V trimmed by 6 bases and J by 7 bases, 6 bases remained unmatched. CDR1 is SQVTM, CDR2 ANQGSEA, per germline. CDR3 length: 13 residues. The CDR3 loop is CSVDRGRWNEQFF. Here the CDR3 DNA reads TGCAGCGTAGACAGGGGGCGCTGGAATGAGCAGTTCTTC.

The chain recombines TRBV9 with TRBJ1-1; D might be TRBD1 (5 bases). There are 17 residues in the CDR3. Between the trimmed V and J ends, which lost 3 bases and 2 bases, there was a span of 20 bases. Germline CDR1 reads SGDLS; CDR2 reads YYNGEE. The CDR3 nucleotides are TGTGCCAGCAGCGCAATTCAAGGGCCAGGGCGAAACACTGAAGCTTTCTTT. It is translated as CASSAIQGPGRNTEAFF. Filled out from reference TRBV9 and TRBJ1-1, the complete variable domain reads DSGVTQTPKHLITATGQRVTLRCSPRSGDLSVYWYQQSLDQGLQFLIQYYNGEERAKGNILERFSAQQFPDLHSELNLSSLELGDSALYFCASSAIQGPGRNTEAFFGQGTRLTVV.

The chain links TRBV20-1 to TRBJ1-6; D unclear. V was cut by 3 bases and J by 9 bases, with 12 bases left in between. The CDR3 is made up of 13 amino acids. From germline, CDR1 is DFQATT and CDR2 SNEGSKA (reference sequence). The DNA for the CDR3 is TGCAGTGCTAGGGGCAGGATTACTTCACCCCTCCACTTT. Translating gives CSARGRITSPLHF.

With regard to this clonotype: At one end the junction does not follow the germline gene, possibly because of a read error. This sequence joins TRBV15 and TRBJ2-1, with D maybe TRBD2 (5 bases). Germline V CDR1 and CDR2: LNHNV, YYDKDF (reference sequence). The CDR3 is 14 amino acids. The chain's CDR3 is CATSGDGGNNEQFF. CDR3 nucleotides: TGTGCCACCAGCGGAGATGGAGGAAACAATGAGCAGTTCTTC.

The chain has TRBV7-2 and TRBJ2-7; 11 bases agree with TRBD2. The V gene end was trimmed by 3 bases and the J gene end by 2 bases; junction bases not matched to a gene: 6. The germline gives CDR1 SGHTA, CDR2 FQGNSA. This CDR3 contains 16 residues. The CDR3 spells CASSFWLAGGTYEQYF. CDR3 bases: TGTGCCAGCAGCTTTTGGCTAGCGGGGGGAACCTACGAGCAGTACTTC.

The chain uses TRBV24-1 and TRBJ2-1; 7 bases agree with TRBD1. CDR1 and CDR2 from the germline V gene are KGHDR and SFDVKD. After removal of 5 bases from V and 4 bases from J, the junction contained 4 bases not matched to a gene. The CDR3 runs to 14 residues. CDR3 amino acids: CATSGDRDYNEQFF. The CDR3 DNA is TGTGCCACCAGTGGGGACAGAGATTACAATGAGCAGTTCTTC.

The chain employs TRBV10-3 and TRBJ1-1; 7 nucleotides match TRBD1. The length of the CDR3 is 14 residues. V was pared by 10 bases and J by 0 bases, with 8 bases of the junction left unmatched. CDR1 is ENHRY and CDR2 is SYGVKD in the germline V gene. The CDR3 is CATTRQGVNTEAFF. For the CDR3, the DNA is TGTGCCACCACAAGGCAGGGGGTGAACACTGAAGCTTTCTTT.